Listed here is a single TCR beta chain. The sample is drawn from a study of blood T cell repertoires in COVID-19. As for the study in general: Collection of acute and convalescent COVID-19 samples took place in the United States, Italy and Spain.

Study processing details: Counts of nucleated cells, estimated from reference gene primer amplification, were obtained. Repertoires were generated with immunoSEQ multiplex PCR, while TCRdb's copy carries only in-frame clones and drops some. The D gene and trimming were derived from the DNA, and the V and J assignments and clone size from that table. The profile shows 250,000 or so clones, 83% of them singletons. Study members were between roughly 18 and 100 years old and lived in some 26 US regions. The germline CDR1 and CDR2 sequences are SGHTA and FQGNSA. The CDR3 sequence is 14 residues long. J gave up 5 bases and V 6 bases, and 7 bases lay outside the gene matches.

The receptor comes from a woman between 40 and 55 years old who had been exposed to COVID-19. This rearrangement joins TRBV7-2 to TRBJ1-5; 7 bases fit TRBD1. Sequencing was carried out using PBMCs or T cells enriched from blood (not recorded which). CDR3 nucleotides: TGTGCCAGCAGAGGAGGGGGCGCGGATCAGCCCCAGCATTTT. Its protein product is CASRGGGADQPQHF.